The 8 T cell receptor beta chains presented below share a single source sample, sequenced in a study of blood T cell repertoires in COVID-19. The repertoire was sequenced with immunoSEQ multiplex PCR; TCRdb's copy has only in-frame clones and lacks some. The sample lists tens of thousands of clones; over 65% were seen once. Sequencing was done on a sample of peripheral blood. The receptors were gathered from a man in his forties or fifties with active or convalescent COVID-19.

The chain combines TRBV9 with TRBJ1-3, with D possibly matching TRBD1 (6 bases). Germline V gives CDR1 SGDLS, CDR2 YYNGEE. CDR3 size: 16 residues. The V and J ends lost 0 bases and 2 bases respectively, with 12 bases between them. The CDR3 nucleotides read TGTGCCAGCAGCGTAGAGGGGGGGCTTGCTGGAAACACCATATATTTT. Its translation: CASSVEGGLAGNTIYF. Together with reference TRBV9 and TRBJ1-3, the CDR3 gives the full variable domain: DSGVTQTPKHLITATGQRVTLRCSPRSGDLSVYWYQQSLDQGLQFLIQYYNGEERAKGNILERFSAQQFPDLHSELNLSSLELGDSALYFCASSVEGGLAGNTIYFGEGSWLTVV.

This chain uses TRBV6-5 with TRBJ2-2, with D maybe TRBD1 (6 bases). With 5 bases removed from V and 3 bases from J, the gap between germline ends came to 13 bases. This CDR3 is 15 amino acids long. Germline loops: CDR1 MNHEY, CDR2 SVGAGI. Here the CDR3 reads CASSHRDLYTGELFF. The DNA for the CDR3 is TGTGCCAGCAGTCACAGGGACCTTTACACCGGGGAGCTGTTTTTT.

V gene TRBV19 combines with J gene TRBJ1-4, with TRBD1 matching 9 bases. Germline V gives CDR1 LNHDA, CDR2 SQIVND (reference sequence). The CDR3 loop spans 15 amino acids. Unmatched junction bases numbered 13, after V lost 7 bases and J lost 10 bases. CDR3 sequence: CASTPVRDREGKLFF. CDR3 coding DNA: TGTGCCAGTACTCCCGTACGGGACAGGGAGGGAAAACTGTTTTTT.

CDR3: CASSPTSTRGMNTEAFF. CDR3 coding DNA: TGTGCCAGCAGCCCGACCTCGACAAGGGGAATGAACACTGAAGCTTTCTTT. The chain carries TRBV11-3 and TRBJ1-1, with a tentative D call TRBD1 (5 bases). Germline CDR1 is SGHNT and CDR2 is YENEEA. The length of the CDR3 is 17 residues. Trimming removed 5 bases at V and 0 bases at J, with 19 bases between.

This clone was detected a few times. The chain couples TRBV29-1 to TRBJ2-7; TRBD2 is a possible D gene (5 bases). The CDR3 extends over 13 amino acids. Germline V CDR1 and CDR2: SQVTM, ANQGSEA. V gave up 5 bases and J gave up 2 bases, with 13 bases separating them. The CDR3 is CSVSWTGTYEQYF. The CDR3, as DNA: TGCAGCGTTAGTTGGACGGGGACCTACGAGCAGTACTTC.

This clone came up once. This chain connects TRBV27 to TRBJ1-5, with D perhaps TRBD1 (6 bases). V lost 5 bases to trimming and J lost 14 bases, with 19 bases between them. The CDR3 has 13 amino acids. The germline V gene encodes CDR1 MNHEY and CDR2 SMNVEV (reference sequence). CDR3 amino acids: CASSQTGQANKHF. The CDR3 DNA reads as TGTGCCAGCAGTCAGACAGGACAAGCGAATAAGCATTTT.

V and J are TRBV3-1 (or the pseudogene TRBV3-2) and TRBJ1-1; D not certain. This CDR3 region has 15 residues. Trimming took 4 bases from V and 2 from J, leaving 14 bases between them. Germline CDR1 is LGHDT and CDR2 is YNNKEL (reference sequence). As DNA, the CDR3 is TGTGCCAGCAGCCGGCAGACACCTACTAACACTGAAGCTTTCTTT. Encoded protein: CASSRQTPTNTEAFF.

The chain employs TRBV2 and TRBJ1-2, with TRBD1 identical over 7 bases. This CDR3 has 15 amino acids. Germline CDR1 reads SNHLY; CDR2 reads FYNNEI. With V trimmed by 2 bases and J by 6 bases, 9 bases remained unmatched. In DNA, the CDR3 is TGTGCCAGCAGTGAAAATCCAGGGGGAGTTGATGGCTACACCTTC. It encodes CASSENPGGVDGYTF.